Listed below are T cell receptor beta chains from one sample, sequenced in a study of blood T cells in healthy people across ages. TCRdb ran MiXCR on the 5' RACE reads and lists one entry per CDR3 protein. The repertoire consists of 550,000 to 800,000 distinct CDR3 sequences, with roughly 32% occurring once and the leading ten covering 15% to 19%. Sequencing was performed on blood. The receptors were sampled from a woman at least 80 years old in good health. The conserved cysteine and the conserved F or W are not part of the CDR3 here. Each record gives: V gene, CDR3 protein.

TRBV21-1 ASSKLPPQGADGYT
TRBV10-3 AINPGPPGNEQF
TRBV7-2 ASSQSSQGYEQF
TRBV9 ASSVVGGAGEQF
TRBV7-4 ASSCDSSYEQY
TRBV7-9 ASSLGIGVSSTDTQY
TRBV7-9 ASSLTRGQWNEQF
TRBV4-1 ASSPRSYPNEQF
TRBV4-2 ASSQDSRENQPQH
TRBV7-2 ASSWAGGGTYEQY
TRBV9 ASSPSPRNEAF
TRBV5-1 ASSLVPTGGGETQY
TRBV25-1 ASSEFEGAREKLF
TRBV7-9 ASSPSEAGHGYT
TRBV19 ASSISSTGAWAQH
TRBV20-1 SAQSYEQY
TRBV7-9 ASSRGPYNEQF
TRBV20-1 SAPGLAGGLSYEQY
TRBV12-3/TRBV12-4 ASTVRRLAGSGEQF
TRBV29-1 SGVRGANGYT
TRBV9 ASSVADRVTYNEQF
TRBV20-1 SAPGQRGGGFGANVLT
TRBV20-1 SATTGTSGSNEQF
TRBV13 ASSLGGDHYEQY
TRBV9 ASSVEGAPSKNIQY
TRBV6-5 ASSYSSLQETQY
TRBV29-1 SPRQARGTEAF
TRBV20-1 SASRGVNQPQH
TRBV28 ASRLRTGVHEQY